The T cell receptor (beta chain) under discussion was sequenced for a study of cytomegalovirus exposure and HLA in healthy donors. Study overall: The same platform was used for the 120 validation repertoires and the 650 to 800 first-cohort repertoires, a later analysis reported. General study points: In the roughly 110 validation repertoires, about 94% of cluster scores exceeded 0, per a later analysis. Associated with cytomegalovirus, according to the listing, were 150 to 200 TCR beta chains.

Clones were sequenced by immunoSEQ multiplex PCR, and TCRdb holds only the in-frame ones, with some missing. The table has approximately 220,000 clones, 75% to 95% seen once. Comments on this clone: Its cognate antigen is unknown.

Unmatched junction bases numbered 12, after V lost 8 bases and J lost 6 bases. This CDR3 has 14 residues. The germline gives CDR1 SNHLY, CDR2 FYNNEI. The source of this sequence is a woman aged 18-29 years in good health and CMV-seronegative. This rearrangement joins TRBV2 to TRBJ2-7, with 8 positions matching TRBD2. Specimen: PBMCs. CDR3 in DNA: TGTGCCAGCCGGGAGGGCCGTAAGTCCCCCGAGCAGTACTTC. Translation gives CASREGRKSPEQYF. Full variable domain (outside the CDR3, taken from reference TRBV2 and TRBJ2-7): EPEVTQTPSHQVTQMGQEVILRCVPISNHLYFYWYRQILGQKVEFLVSFYNNEISEKSEIFDDQFSVERPDGSNFTLKIRSTKLEDSAMYFCASREGRKSPEQYFGPGTRLTVT.